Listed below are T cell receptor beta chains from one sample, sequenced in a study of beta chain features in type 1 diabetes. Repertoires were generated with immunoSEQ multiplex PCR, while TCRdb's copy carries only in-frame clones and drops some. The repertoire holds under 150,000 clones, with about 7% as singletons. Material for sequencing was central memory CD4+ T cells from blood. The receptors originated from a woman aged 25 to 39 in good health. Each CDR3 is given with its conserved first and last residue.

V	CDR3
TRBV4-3	CASSQERGAGRYEQYF
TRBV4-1	CASSRQVRDPQHF
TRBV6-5	CASSYSPGNNQPQHF
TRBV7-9	CASKLLAADTQYF
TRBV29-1	CSVDQTSGYNEQFF
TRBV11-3	CASARGLAGDTQYF
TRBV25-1	CASLGGGFLNEQFF
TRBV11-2	CASSLTRGRGETQYF
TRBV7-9	CASSRSVDEQYF
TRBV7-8	CASSFSTRETQYF
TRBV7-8	CASSPRQGSYGYTF
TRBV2	CASSDRRDYSYTF
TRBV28	CASSYPYGTRNYEQYF
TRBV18	CASSSGSSGANVLTF
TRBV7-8	CASSPVIGVGTSGRGAKNIQYF
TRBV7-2	CASSFSGSGANVLTF
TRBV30	CASSLSGANVLTF
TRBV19	CASPGGDQPQHF